The 29 T cell receptor beta chains reported below all come from one sample, sequenced in a study of PD-1 blockade in classical Hodgkin lymphoma (dated by TCRdb to the early 2020s). The library came from the immunoSEQ multiplex PCR assay. TCRdb holds this immuneACCESS table with in-frame rearrangements only. Some clones are missing; in checked studies, unresolved V genes explain under half, and the rest has no known cause. Present in this sample are 95,000 to 120,000 clones, 89% of which were seen just once. Roughly 21% of the sample rests with the top ten. The intended sense of this specimen's time point label: cycle 2 day 1 (C2D1) of nivolumab. Relapse after autologous stem cell transplantation had occurred in all trial patients, and cohorts A, B and C were distinguished by prior brentuximab vedotin exposure. The material was peripheral blood mononuclear cells (PBMCs), obtained before the second cycle of nivolumab. Receptor source: a human donor with classical Hodgkin lymphoma.

The chain has TRBV10-2 and TRBJ1-3, with D unresolved. The V end lost 4 bases, the J end lost 0 bases, and 4 bases lay between the germline ends. Germline-derived CDR1 and CDR2 are WSHSY and SAAADI. The CDR3 runs to 13 residues. CDR3 protein: CASSGSSGNTIYF. CDR3 in DNA: TGCGCCAGCAGTGGTAGCTCTGGAAACACCATATATTTT.

V is TRBV27 and J is TRBJ2-2; weak D call: TRBD1 (5 bases). The CDR3 is 13 residues long. CDR1 and CDR2 (germline): MNHEY, SMNVEV (reference sequence). V lost 5 bases and J 6 bases, leaving 10 bases between the germline ends. In nucleotides, the CDR3 is TGTGCCAGCAGTCTTACAGGTTCCGGGGAGCTGTTTTTT. This codes for CASSLTGSGELFF.

The chain employs TRBV28 and TRBJ2-7, with 8 bases that match TRBD1. The CDR3 runs 16 residues. The V segment lost 7 bases and the J segment 2 bases; nucleotides outside the gene matches: 13. Germline assignment: CDR1 MDHEN and CDR2 SYDVKM. The CDR3 nucleotides read TGTGCCAGCACCTCACCCCGAGACAGGGGACCCTACGAGCAGTACTTC. It codes for CASTSPRDRGPYEQYF.

This clone was recorded once. V and J are TRBV27 and TRBJ2-1; TRBD2 aligns across 8 bases. Germline V gene sequence: CDR1 MNHEY, CDR2 SMNVEV (reference sequence). V was pared by 8 bases and J by 6 bases, with 15 bases of the junction left unmatched. The CDR3 runs to 16 residues. CDR3 amino acids: CASGRAGGRGINEQFF. CDR3 coding DNA: TGTGCCAGCGGTCGCGCGGGAGGCCGTGGGATCAATGAGCAGTTCTTC.

The rearrangement uses TRBV2 and TRBJ2-7; D is possibly TRBD1 or TRBD2 (5 bases each). This CDR3 has 14 amino acids. In germline, CDR1 is SNHLY, CDR2 FYNNEI. Deletions cut 8 bases from V and 5 bases from J, with 19 bases between. The CDR3 is CASQRAGSIDEQYF. The CDR3 DNA reads as TGTGCCAGCCAGAGGGCAGGGAGTATAGACGAGCAGTACTTC.

The chain is built from TRBV19 and TRBJ2-1; 7 bases align to TRBD2. V dropped 7 bases and J dropped 3; count of bases not matched to a gene: 9. CDR1 and CDR2 from the germline V gene are LNHDA and SQIVND (reference sequence). CDR3 length: 15 amino acids. CDR3 region: CASKVFGRSYNEQFF. The CDR3 coding sequence is TGTGCCAGTAAGGTTTTCGGGAGGAGCTACAATGAGCAGTTCTTC.

The V and J genes are TRBV7-2 and TRBJ2-3, with 11 positions matching TRBD2. CDR3 size: 14 residues. The V gene end was trimmed by 4 bases and the J gene end by 5 bases; junction bases not matched to a gene: 2. Germline CDR1 is SGHTA and CDR2 is FQGNSA. This chain's CDR3 is CASSSSGRQDTQYF. CDR3 bases: TGTGCCAGCAGCTCTAGCGGGAGGCAAGATACGCAGTATTTT.

V gene TRBV28 combines with J gene TRBJ2-7; 10 positions match TRBD1. CDR1 and CDR2 (germline): MDHEN, SYDVKM. V lost 3 bases to trimming and J lost 2 bases; unmatched junction nucleotides: 1. The CDR3 covers 14 residues. The CDR3: CASSLGTGAYEQYF. The CDR3 DNA reads as TGTGCCAGCAGTTTGGGGACAGGGGCCTACGAGCAGTACTTC.

This rearrangement joins TRBV27 to TRBJ2-7; 7 bases agree with TRBD1. V lost 4 bases and J lost 1; bases outside the gene matches: 4. Germline V lookup: CDR1 MNHEY, CDR2 SMNVEV (reference sequence). CDR3 size: 14 residues. CDR3 loop: CASSYRGGSYEQYF. Written as DNA, the CDR3 is TGTGCCAGCAGTTACAGGGGTGGGTCCTACGAGCAGTACTTC.

CDR3 nucleotides: TGTGCCAGTAGTATAGATGGCCCCGGGGTTGTGAACACTGAAGCTTTCTTT. Protein sequence: CASSIDGPGVVNTEAFF. The V call is TRBV19, the J call TRBJ1-1; D gene ambiguous. CDR3 length: 17 residues. The germline V gene has CDR1 LNHDA and CDR2 SQIVND (reference sequence). The V end lost 0 bases, the J end lost 0 bases, and 14 bases lay between the germline ends.

The V gene is TRBV18, the J gene TRBJ1-1; D is ambiguous. Trimming took off 1 base at V and 10 bases at J, with 16 bases between the two ends. CDR3 size: 14 residues. Germline V lookup: CDR1 KGHSH, CDR2 LQKENI. The CDR3 is CASSPQGRTMGAFF. In DNA, the CDR3 is TGTGCCAGCTCACCACAAGGCAGGACCATGGGAGCTTTCTTT.

The chain combines TRBV13 with TRBJ2-7; 12 bases map to TRBD2. V was pared by 4 bases and J by 7 bases, with 2 bases of the junction left unmatched. This CDR3 is 13 amino acids long. Germline assignment: CDR1 PRHDT and CDR2 FYEKMQ (reference sequence). The CDR3 region has the DNA TGTGCCAGCAGCTCCGGACTAGCGGGAGAGCAGTACTTC. Residues: CASSSGLAGEQYF.

The chain carries TRBV27 and TRBJ2-1; the D call may be TRBD1 or TRBD2 (6 bases each). CDR3 length equals 13 residues. Trimming took 0 bases from V and 9 from J, leaving 9 bases between them. The germline gives CDR1 MNHEY, CDR2 SMNVEV (reference sequence). This CDR3 is CASSLSTGAEQFF. In DNA form, the CDR3 reads TGTGCCAGCAGTTTATCAACGGGGGCTGAGCAGTTCTTC.

V and J are TRBV2 and TRBJ1-1; 8 nucleotides match TRBD1. V shed 2 bases and J 4 bases; nucleotides not matched to a gene: 9. The CDR3 spans 16 residues. The germline gives CDR1 SNHLY, CDR2 FYNNEI. The chain's CDR3 is CASSEPGQGLGTEAFF. In nucleotides, the CDR3 is TGTGCCAGCAGTGAACCCGGACAGGGCTTGGGCACTGAAGCTTTCTTT.

J is TRBJ2-6 and V is TRBV18; a possible D gene is TRBD1 (5 bases). The V end lost 0 bases, the J end lost 1 base, and 16 bases lay between the germline ends. The CDR3 spans 19 residues. The germline gives CDR1 KGHSH, CDR2 LQKENI. CDR3 coding DNA: TGTGCCAGCTCACCACCGATCAGGGCAGAGCGATCTGGGGCCAACGTCCTGACTTTC. Translation: CASSPPIRAERSGANVLTF.

The V call is TRBV29-1, the J call TRBJ2-7, with D perhaps TRBD2 (6 bases). Germline V gene lookup returns CDR1 SQVTM and CDR2 ANQGSEA. Trimming cost V 0 bases and J 6 bases, with 12 bases left between them. This CDR3 region has 13 residues. The CDR3 region has the DNA TGCAGCGTTGAAGACCTTTTGGGGGGCGAGCAGTACTTC. It specifies CSVEDLLGGEQYF.

This sequence joins TRBV5-4 and TRBJ2-1; 11 nucleotides line up with TRBD2. Germline assignment: CDR1 SGHNT and CDR2 YYREEE (reference sequence). With V trimmed by 3 bases and J by 0 bases, 2 bases remained unmatched. The CDR3 extends over 16 amino acids. CDR3 residues: CASSYGLAGSYNEQFF. The CDR3 DNA follows: TGTGCCAGCAGCTACGGACTAGCGGGCTCCTACAATGAGCAGTTCTTC.

The chain employs TRBV29-1 and TRBJ2-5; no clear D gene. This CDR3 spans 11 amino acids. Germline V gives CDR1 SQVTM, CDR2 ANQGSEA. Trimming stripped 7 bases from V and 5 bases from J, with 11 bases between. CDR3 sequence (DNA): TGCAGCGAGGCGGCCGGGGAGACCCAGTACTTC. The encoded protein is CSEAAGETQYF.

This clone was observed a few times. This rearrangement joins TRBV19 to TRBJ1-1, with D possibly being TRBD1 (5 bases). This CDR3 has 14 residues. V gave up 10 bases and J gave up 4 bases, with 19 bases separating them. Germline V CDR1 and CDR2: LNHDA, SQIVND (reference sequence). CDR3 sequence (DNA): TGTGCCACCGAGCGGCAGGGTGGGGGCACTGAAGCTTTCTTT. Encoded protein: CATERQGGGTEAFF. Complete variable domain (other parts from reference TRBV19 and TRBJ1-1): DGGITQSPKYLFRKEGQNVTLSCEQNLNHDAMYWYRQDPGQGLRLIYYSQIVNDFQKGDIAEGYSVSREKKESFPLTVTSAQKNPTAFYLCATERQGGGTEAFFGQGTRLTVV.

This clone was counted between two and nine times. The chain links TRBV18 to TRBJ2-1; TRBD2 matches 7 bases. CDR1 is KGHSH and CDR2 is LQKENI in the germline V gene. This CDR3 is 17 amino acids long. V lost 0 bases and J lost 5; bases outside the gene matches: 10. The CDR3 here is CASSPPVGAGSDNEQFF. The CDR3 DNA is TGTGCCAGCTCACCACCGGTAGGAGCGGGAAGCGACAATGAGCAGTTCTTC.

J is TRBJ2-5 and V is TRBV28; tentative D call: TRBD1 (5 bases). Trimming took off 7 bases at V and 4 bases at J, with 10 bases between the two ends. Germline CDR1 and CDR2: MDHEN and SYDVKM. CDR3 length: 12 residues. For the CDR3, the DNA is TGTGCCAGCAAGGGGTCCGTAGAGACCCAGTACTTC. Amino acids: CASKGSVETQYF.

Concerning this clone itself: Compared with germline, one end of the junction differs, possibly owing to a read error. The genes are TRBV7-9 and TRBJ2-7; TRBD2 might be the D (5 bases). CDR3 size: 13 residues. Germline V gene data show CDR1 as SEHNR and CDR2 as FQNEAQ (reference sequence). CDR3 residues: CASSLEGFYEQYF. DNA for the CDR3: TGTGCCAGCAGTTTAGAGGGTTTCTACGAGCAGTACTTC.

The chain combines TRBV14 with TRBJ2-7, with no clear D. This CDR3 has 11 residues. V lost 6 bases and J lost 1, with 4 bases in between. Per the germline V gene, CDR1 is SGHDN and CDR2 is FVKESK. The CDR3 nucleotides are TGTGCCAGCAGTCAATCCTACGAGCAGTACTTC. Translation: CASSQSYEQYF.

The J gene is TRBJ1-2, the V gene TRBV15, with TRBD1 matching over 7 bases. Germline CDR1 and CDR2: LNHNV and YYDKDF (reference sequence). The length of the CDR3 is 14 residues. V was pared by 0 bases and J by 5 bases, with 3 bases of the junction left unmatched. Here the CDR3 reads CATSRDDRAYGYTF. The CDR3 coding sequence is TGTGCCACCAGCAGAGACGACAGGGCGTATGGCTACACCTTC.

The chain couples TRBV7-9 to TRBJ1-1; D remains unclear. CDR3 length equals 13 residues. Trimming stripped 1 base from V and 3 bases from J, with 6 bases between. Germline V gene data show CDR1 as SEHNR and CDR2 as FQNEAQ (reference sequence). The CDR3 nucleotides are TGTGCCAGCAGCTTAGTAGGATACACTGAAGCTTTCTTT. It is translated as CASSLVGYTEAFF.

The genes are TRBV7-2 and TRBJ2-1; 9 positions agree with TRBD2. The CDR3 is made up of 15 amino acids. Germline V lookup: CDR1 SGHTA, CDR2 FQGNSA. The trim removed 3 bases at V and 8 bases at J, leaving 8 bases unmatched. The CDR3 loop is CASSFQGLAGDEQFF. The CDR3 DNA follows: TGTGCCAGCAGCTTTCAGGGACTAGCTGGGGATGAGCAGTTCTTC. Supplemented by reference TRBV7-2 and TRBJ2-1, the full variable domain reads GAGVSQSPSNKVTEKGKDVELRCDPISGHTALYWYRQSLGQGLEFLIYFQGNSAPDKSGLPSDRFSAERTGGSVSTLTIQRTQQEDSAVYLCASSFQGLAGDEQFFGPGTRLTVL.

The chain employs TRBV6-5 and TRBJ2-7, with 8 bases fitting TRBD2. Losses at the gene ends were 0 bases for V and 4 bases for J; bases not matched to a gene: 8. Germline V gene data show CDR1 as MNHEY and CDR2 as SVGAGI. The CDR3 runs to 16 residues. CDR3 bases: TGTGCCAGCAGTTACTCGTCTCGGGAGGGCCTATACGAGCAGTACTTC. Protein: CASSYSSREGLYEQYF.

The chain recombines TRBV7-9 with TRBJ2-2; D ambiguous. This CDR3 region has 14 residues. V was clipped by 4 bases and J by 1 base, with 7 bases between them. CDR1 is SEHNR and CDR2 is FQNEAQ in the germline V gene (reference sequence). CDR3 residues: CASSSGKNTGELFF. In DNA form, the CDR3 reads TGTGCCAGCAGCTCGGGCAAGAACACCGGGGAGCTGTTTTTT.

The gene calls are TRBV6-5 and TRBJ1-5; a possible D gene is TRBD1 (5 bases). This CDR3 has 15 amino acids. Germline assignment: CDR1 MNHEY and CDR2 SVGAGI. With 6 bases removed from V and 0 bases from J, the gap between germline ends came to 12 bases. As DNA, the CDR3 is TGTGCCAGCAGCCCACAGGAATATAGCAATCAGCCCCAGCATTTT. It is translated as CASSPQEYSNQPQHF.